This T cell receptor (beta chain) was sequenced for a study of T cell repertoires in cytomegalovirus infection. Study outcomes and limitations: HLA-C-restricted, CMV-specific TCR beta clonotypes were dominant ex vivo. Adding up the frequency of public TCR beta families identified people who carried CMV plus the relevant HLA.

As to this clonotype: The antigen is undetermined.

One entry per CDR3 protein results from TCRdb running MiXCR on the reads. The table has approximately 170,000 distinct CDR3 sequences, 17% seen once; the top ten hold approximately 18%. The CDR3 totals 16 residues. V was pared by 2 bases and J by 5 bases, with 9 bases of the junction left unmatched. Germline CDR1 is SGHTA and CDR2 is FQGTGA. This TCR was sampled from a human donor in good health (CMV status not recorded). Some clones in this sample may be carry-over from other donors' samples. Sequencing was carried out using CD8+ T cells from PBMCs. The chain links TRBV7-3 to TRBJ2-5; 9 nucleotides agree with TRBD1. This CDR3 is CASSLSGQGSVETQYF. DNA of the CDR3: TGTGCCAGCAGCTTATCGGGACAGGGATCCGTGGAGACCCAGTACTTC. The variable domain in full, completed from reference TRBV7-3 and TRBJ2-5, reads GAGVSQTPSNKVTEKGKYVELRCDPISGHTALYWYRQSLGQGPEFLIYFQGTGAADDSGLPNDRFFAVRPEGSVSTLKIQRTERGDSAVYLCASSLSGQGSVETQYFGPGTRLLVL.